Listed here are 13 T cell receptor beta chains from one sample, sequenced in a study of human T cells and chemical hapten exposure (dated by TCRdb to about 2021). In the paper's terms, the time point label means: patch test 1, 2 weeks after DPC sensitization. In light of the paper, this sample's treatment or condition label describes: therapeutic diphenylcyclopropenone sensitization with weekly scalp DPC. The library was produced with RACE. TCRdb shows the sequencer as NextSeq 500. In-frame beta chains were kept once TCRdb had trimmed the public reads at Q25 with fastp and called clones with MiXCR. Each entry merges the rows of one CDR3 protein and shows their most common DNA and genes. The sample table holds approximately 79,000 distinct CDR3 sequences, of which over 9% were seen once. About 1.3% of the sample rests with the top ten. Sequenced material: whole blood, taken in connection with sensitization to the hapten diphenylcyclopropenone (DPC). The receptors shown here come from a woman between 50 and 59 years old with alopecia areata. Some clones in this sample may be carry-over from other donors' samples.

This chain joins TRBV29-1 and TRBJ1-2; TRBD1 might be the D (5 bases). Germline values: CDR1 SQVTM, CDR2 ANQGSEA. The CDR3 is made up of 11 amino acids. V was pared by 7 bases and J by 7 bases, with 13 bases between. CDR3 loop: CSAFQGGGYTF. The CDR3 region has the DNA TGCAGCGCCTTTCAGGGAGGTGGCTACACCTTC.

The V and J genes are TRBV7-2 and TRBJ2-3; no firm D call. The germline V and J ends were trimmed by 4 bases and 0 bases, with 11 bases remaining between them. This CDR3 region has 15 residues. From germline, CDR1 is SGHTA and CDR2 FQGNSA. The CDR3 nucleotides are TGTGCCAGCAGCTACCCAGGAACTAGCACAGATACGCAGTATTTT. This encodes CASSYPGTSTDTQYF.

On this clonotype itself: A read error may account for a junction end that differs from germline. The CDR3 coding sequence is TGTGCCAGCAGTTACACTCCCAGCGGGACGGATAACTTC. Its translation: CASSYTPSGTDNF. The J gene is TRBJ2-4, the V gene TRBV6-2 or TRBV6-3; 7 bases fit TRBD2. Looked up from germline, CDR1 is MNHEY and CDR2 is SVGEGT. The CDR3 length is 13 residues.

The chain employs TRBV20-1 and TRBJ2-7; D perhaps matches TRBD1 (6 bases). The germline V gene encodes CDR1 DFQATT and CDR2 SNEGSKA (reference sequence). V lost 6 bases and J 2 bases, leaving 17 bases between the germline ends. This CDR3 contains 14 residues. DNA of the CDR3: TGCAGTGCCCTCTCAACAGGGAACGCCTACGAGCAGTACTTC. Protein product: CSALSTGNAYEQYF.

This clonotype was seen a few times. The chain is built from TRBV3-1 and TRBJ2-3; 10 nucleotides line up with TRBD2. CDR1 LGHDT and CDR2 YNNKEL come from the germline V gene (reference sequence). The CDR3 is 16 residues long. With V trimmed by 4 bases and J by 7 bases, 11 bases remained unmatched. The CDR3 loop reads CASSPDASGSGNTQYF. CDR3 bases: TGTGCCAGCAGCCCTGACGCTAGCGGGAGTGGAAATACGCAGTATTTT.

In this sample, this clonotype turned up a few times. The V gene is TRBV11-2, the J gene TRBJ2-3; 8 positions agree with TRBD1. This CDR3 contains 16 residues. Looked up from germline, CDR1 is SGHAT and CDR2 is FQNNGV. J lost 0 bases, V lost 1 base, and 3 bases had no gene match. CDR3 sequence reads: CASSLVGDRSTDTQYF. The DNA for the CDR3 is TGTGCCAGCAGCTTAGTTGGGGACAGGAGCACAGATACGCAGTATTTT.

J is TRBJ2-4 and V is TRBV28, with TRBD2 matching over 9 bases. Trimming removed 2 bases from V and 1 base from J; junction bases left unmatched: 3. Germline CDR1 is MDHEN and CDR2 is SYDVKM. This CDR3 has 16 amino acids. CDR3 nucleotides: TGTGCCAGCAGTTTACGAAGCGGGAGGGCCAAAAACATTCAGTACTTC. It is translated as CASSLRSGRAKNIQYF. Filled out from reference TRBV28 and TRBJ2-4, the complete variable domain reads DVKVTQSSRYLVKRTGEKVFLECVQDMDHENMFWYRQDPGLGLRLIYFSYDVKMKEKGDIPEGYSVSREKKERFSLILESASTNQTSMYLCASSLRSGRAKNIQYFGAGTRLSVL.

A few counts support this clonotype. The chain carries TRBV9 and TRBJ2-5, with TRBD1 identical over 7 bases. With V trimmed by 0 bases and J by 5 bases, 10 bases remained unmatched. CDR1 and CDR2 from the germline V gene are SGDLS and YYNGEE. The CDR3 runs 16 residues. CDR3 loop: CASSVELTGTLETQYF. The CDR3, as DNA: TGTGCCAGCAGCGTAGAGTTGACAGGGACCCTTGAGACCCAGTACTTC. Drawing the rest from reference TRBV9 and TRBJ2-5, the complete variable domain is DSGVTQTPKHLITATGQRVTLRCSPRSGDLSVYWYQQSLDQGLQFLIQYYNGEERAKGNILERFSAQQFPDLHSELNLSSLELGDSALYFCASSVELTGTLETQYFGPGTRLLVL.

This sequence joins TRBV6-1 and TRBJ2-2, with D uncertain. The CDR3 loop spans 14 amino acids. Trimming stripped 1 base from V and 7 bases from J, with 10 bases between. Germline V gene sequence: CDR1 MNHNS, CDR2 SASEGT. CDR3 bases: TGTGCCAGCAGTGAAGGCCGGCTTCGCGGGGAGCTGTTTTTT. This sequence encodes CASSEGRLRGELFF.

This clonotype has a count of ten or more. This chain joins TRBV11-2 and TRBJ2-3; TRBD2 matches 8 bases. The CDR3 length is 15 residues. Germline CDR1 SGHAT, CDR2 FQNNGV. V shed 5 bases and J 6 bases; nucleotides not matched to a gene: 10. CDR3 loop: CASSRSGTRSDTQYF. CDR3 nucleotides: TGTGCCAGCAGCCGTAGCGGGACCCGGAGCGATACGCAGTATTTT.

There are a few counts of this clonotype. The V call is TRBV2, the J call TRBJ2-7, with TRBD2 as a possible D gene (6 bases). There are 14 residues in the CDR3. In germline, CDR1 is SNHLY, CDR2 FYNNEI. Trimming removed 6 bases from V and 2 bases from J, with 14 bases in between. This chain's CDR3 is CASRRDGSTYEQYF. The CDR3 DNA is TGTGCCAGCAGGCGGGACGGATCCACCTACGAGCAGTACTTC.

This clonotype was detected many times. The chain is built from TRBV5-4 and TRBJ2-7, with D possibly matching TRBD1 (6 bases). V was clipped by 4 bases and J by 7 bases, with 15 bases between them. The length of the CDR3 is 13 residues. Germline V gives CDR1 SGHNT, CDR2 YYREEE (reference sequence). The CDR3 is CASSPMGAGEQYF. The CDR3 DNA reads TGTGCCAGCAGCCCCATGGGGGCTGGAGAGCAGTACTTC. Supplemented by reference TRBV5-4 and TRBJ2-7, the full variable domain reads ETGVTQSPTHLIKTRGQQVTLRCSSQSGHNTVSWYQQALGQGPQFIFQYYREEENGRGNFPPRFSGLQFPNYSSELNVNALELDDSALYLCASSPMGAGEQYFGPGTRLTVT.

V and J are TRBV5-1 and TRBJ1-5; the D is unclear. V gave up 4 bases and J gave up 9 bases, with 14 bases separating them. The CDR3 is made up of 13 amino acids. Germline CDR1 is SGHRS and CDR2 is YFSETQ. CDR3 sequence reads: CASSQGVSSPQHF. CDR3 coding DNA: TGCGCCAGCAGCCAAGGCGTTTCATCGCCCCAGCATTTT. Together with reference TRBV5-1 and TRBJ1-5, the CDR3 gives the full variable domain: KAGVTQTPRYLIKTRGQQVTLSCSPISGHRSVSWYQQTPGQGLQFLFEYFSETQRNKGNFPGRFSGRQFSNSRSEMNVSTLELGDSALYLCASSQGVSSPQHFGDGTRLSIL.